The sequence of this T cell receptor beta chain was determined in a study of blood T cell repertoires in COVID-19. Study-level information: From the United States, Italy and Spain came samples of acute and convalescent COVID-19. Sample material is recorded as cDNA or gDNA derived from T cells, B-cell-depleted T cells, or PBMCs.

Here immunoSEQ multiplex PCR was the method, and the copy in TCRdb shows in-frame clones only, minus some. This sample has 210,000 or so clones, with about 87% found just once. CDR3 size: 13 residues. Germline V gene sequence: CDR1 SGHAT, CDR2 FQNNGV. Trimming removed 5 bases at V and 3 bases at J, with 10 bases between. This clone was observed once. The chain uses TRBV11-2 and TRBJ1-2, with D maybe TRBD1 (6 bases). The source is a man aged 30 to 39 with COVID-19, enrolled during active disease. Specimen: peripheral blood. The CDR3, as DNA: TGTGCCAGCAGCCTAGGGGGGGACTATGGCTACACCTTC. It translates to CASSLGGDYGYTF. Based on the CDR3 plus reference TRBV11-2 and TRBJ1-2, the full variable domain is EAGVAQSPRYKIIEKRQSVAFWCNPISGHATLYWYQQILGQGPKLLIQFQNNGVVDDSQLPKDRFSAERLKGVDSTLKIQPAKLEDSAVYLCASSLGGDYGYTFGSGTRLTVV.